The clone carrying this T cell receptor (beta chain) was observed a few times. The germline CDR1 and CDR2 sequences are DFQATT and SNEGSKA (reference sequence). The CDR3 loop spans 17 amino acids. Between the trimmed V and J ends, which lost 5 bases and 6 bases, there was a span of 27 bases. This sample is part of a study of T-cell reconstitution after alpha-beta-depleted transplantation in children. Construction of the TCRbeta library involved unique molecular identifiers. TCRdb independently ran MiXCR on the PCR reads; one entry per CDR3 protein. Of approximately 350,000 distinct CDR3 sequences detected, 10% appear once; the ten largest clones hold 2% to 3%.

This chain uses TRBV20-1 with TRBJ2-3; TRBD1 or TRBD2 may be the D gene (5 bases each). This receptor was identified in a human donor who donated a stem cell graft to a child with acute lymphoblastic leukemia. The specimen comprised PBMCs from the stem cell graft donor, sampled from the stem cell graft. CDR3 coding DNA: TGCAGTGCTCTAGGGTCAAAGGGCCCGAACGGGGCGGATACGCAGTATTTT. Translating it yields CSALGSKGPNGADTQYF.